Below are 24 T cell receptor beta chains sequenced from a single sample in a study of shared clonotypes between healthy human individuals. Libraries were prepared by immunoSEQ multiplex PCR; TCRdb keeps only in-frame clonotypes and omits some of them. Among under 150,000 clones listed, under 70% were seen once. Input material: memory CD8+ T cells sorted from blood. Subset indicated: CD45RO+ cells pooled with CCR7-negative TemRA cells. These receptors were taken from a woman in her twenties or thirties in good health.

This clone has more than one count but fewer than ten. V gene TRBV18 combines with J gene TRBJ2-6, with TRBD1 as a possible D gene (5 bases). The CDR3 sequence is 15 residues long. Germline values: CDR1 KGHSH, CDR2 LQKENI. Trimming shortened V by 5 bases and J by 4 bases, and 12 bases separated the two germline ends. The CDR3 DNA reads TGTGCCAGCTCAACGGGCAGGGCCGGGGCCAACGTCCTGACTTTC. Translation gives CASSTGRAGANVLTF.

V usage is TRBV6-1 and J usage is TRBJ1-1, with 7 bases matching TRBD1. In germline, CDR1 is MNHNS, CDR2 SASEGT. The CDR3 sequence is 15 residues long. V shed 1 base, J shed 4 bases, and the junction held 6 bases outside the gene matches. The CDR3 protein is CASSEGPTGSTEAFF. The CDR3 nucleotides are TGTGCCAGCAGTGAAGGACCGACAGGGAGCACTGAAGCTTTCTTT.

The chain carries TRBV7-6 and TRBJ1-1; D might be TRBD1 (5 bases). V was cut by 1 base and J by 5 bases, with 8 bases left in between. This CDR3 comprises 13 residues. The germline gives CDR1 SGHVS, CDR2 FNYEAQ. CDR3 sequence: CASSLVRGTEAFF. The CDR3 DNA is TGTGCCAGCAGCTTAGTGCGGGGGACTGAAGCTTTCTTT.

The chain joins TRBV7-9 to TRBJ2-5; unclear D gene. Looked up from germline, CDR1 is SEHNR and CDR2 is FQNEAQ (reference sequence). This CDR3 spans 15 amino acids. The V and J ends lost 1 base and 2 bases respectively, with 11 bases between them. The CDR3 nucleotides read TGTGCCAGCAGCTTAGGCGCTGACTTTCAAGAGACCCAGTACTTC. This sequence encodes CASSLGADFQETQYF.

This clone was found many times. The rearrangement links TRBV19 to TRBJ2-1; a weak D match, TRBD2 (6 bases). With 5 bases removed from V and 0 bases from J, the gap between germline ends came to 11 bases. Germline CDR1 and CDR2: LNHDA and SQIVND (reference sequence). This CDR3 is built from 15 residues. The CDR3 reads CASSFGTHSYNEQFF. The DNA for the CDR3 is TGTGCCAGTAGTTTCGGGACTCACTCCTACAATGAGCAGTTCTTC.

The chain carries TRBV4-2 and TRBJ2-5; D may be TRBD1 or TRBD2 (6 bases each). The DNA end is a closer match to TRBJ2-7, so the J assignment may be wrong. CDR3 length equals 16 residues. The germline CDR1 and CDR2 sequences are LGHNA and YNFKEQ. Here the CDR3 DNA reads TGTGCCAGCAGCCAAGATAGCGGAGGGGGATCCTACGAGCAGTACTTC. Its translation: CASSQDSGGGSYEQYF.

CDR3 coding DNA: TGCGCCAGCAGCTTGGAGTACTCCTTGGCCGAGCAGTACTTC. It specifies CASSLEYSLAEQYF. This chain links TRBV5-1 with TRBJ2-7; the D is unclear. The CDR3 extends over 14 amino acids. V dropped 0 bases and J dropped 6 bases, with 13 bases sitting between them. Germline lookup yields CDR1 SGHRS and CDR2 YFSETQ.

This clone was detected a few times. The gene calls are TRBV7-9 and TRBJ2-1, with TRBD2 identical over 14 bases. Germline assignment: CDR1 SEHNR and CDR2 FQNEAQ (reference sequence). CDR3 length: 14 residues. After removal of 6 bases from V and 8 bases from J, the junction contained 3 bases not matched to a gene. The CDR3 DNA reads as TGTGCCAGCAGAGGACTAGCGGGAGGTTATGAGCAGTTCTTC. Amino acids: CASRGLAGGYEQFF.

A few counts support this clone. The chain is built from TRBV4-1 and TRBJ2-3, with D perhaps matching TRBD2 (6 bases). The CDR3 loop spans 17 amino acids. CDR1 and CDR2 (germline): MGHRA, YSYEKL. Trimming left V 4 bases short and J 2 bases short, with 19 bases between. In DNA, the CDR3 is TGCGCCAGCAGCCTAATAGCTGCGGGAACTACCACAGATACGCAGTATTTT. Protein sequence: CASSLIAAGTTTDTQYF.

The gene calls are TRBV2 and TRBJ2-6; D may be TRBD1 or TRBD2 (5 bases each). This CDR3 spans 18 amino acids. Between the trimmed V and J ends, which lost 6 bases and 0 bases, there was a span of 18 bases. Germline CDR1 reads SNHLY; CDR2 reads FYNNEI. The CDR3 nucleotides are TGTGCCAGCAGCCCTCCCGAGTCTGGGGGCTCTGGGGCCAACGTCCTGACTTTC. Its protein is CASSPPESGGSGANVLTF.

The chain is built from TRBV9 and TRBJ2-7, with D possibly TRBD2 on 6 matching bases. Germline V gene lookup returns CDR1 SGDLS and CDR2 YYNGEE. Trimming pared 2 bases from V and 2 bases from J, leaving 14 bases between. This CDR3 comprises 15 residues. CDR3 in DNA: TGTGCCAGCAGCGTGGGCGGGACGGGGGCCTACGAGCAGTACTTC. It yields the protein CASSVGGTGAYEQYF.

The chain has TRBV19 and TRBJ1-1, with a weak D call TRBD1 (5 bases). In germline, CDR1 is LNHDA, CDR2 SQIVND (reference sequence). The CDR3 is 16 residues long. Between the trimmed V and J ends, which lost 7 bases and 1 base, there was a span of 19 bases. The CDR3: CASKSSPGGGNTEAFF. CDR3 bases: TGTGCCAGTAAGAGTAGCCCGGGGGGAGGGAACACTGAAGCTTTCTTT.

This rearrangement joins TRBV6-4 to TRBJ1-2, with 7 bases identical to TRBD1. The germline gives CDR1 MRHNA, CDR2 SNTAGT. J was trimmed by 5 bases and V by 5 bases; bases with no gene match: 8. This CDR3 has 14 amino acids. The CDR3 coding sequence is TGTGCCAGCAGTTCGGGACAGAACTTATATGGCTACACCTTC. Translating gives CASSSGQNLYGYTF.

This chain links TRBV27 with TRBJ1-1; no reliable D call. This CDR3 contains 13 residues. The germline V and J ends were trimmed by 3 bases and 5 bases, with 10 bases remaining between them. In germline, CDR1 is MNHEY, CDR2 SMNVEV (reference sequence). The CDR3 region has the DNA TGTGCCAGCAGTTTTACGGGGAGGACTGAAGCTTTCTTT. Translated: CASSFTGRTEAFF.

This rearrangement joins TRBV11-2 to TRBJ2-7, with 7 bases fitting TRBD2. Germline trimming cut 0 bases from V and 3 bases from J; bases unmatched to any gene: 2. The CDR3 consists of 14 residues. From germline, CDR1 is SGHAT and CDR2 FQNNGV. The chain's CDR3 is CASSLDPSGYEQYF. CDR3 nucleotide sequence: TGTGCCAGCAGCTTAGACCCTAGCGGCTACGAGCAGTACTTC.

This chain uses TRBV28 with TRBJ1-2; no definite D call. The germline V gene encodes CDR1 MDHEN and CDR2 SYDVKM. The CDR3 is made up of 15 amino acids. V lost 6 bases to trimming and J lost 3 bases, with 17 bases between them. CDR3 residues: CASSPRSSLYYGYTF. In DNA, the CDR3 is TGTGCCAGCAGCCCTAGATCGAGCCTATACTATGGCTACACCTTC.

The gene calls are TRBV6-6 and TRBJ2-1; D not resolved. The CDR3 runs 15 residues. V dropped 5 bases and J dropped 7 bases, with 18 bases sitting between them. The V gene's germline CDR1 is MNHNY and CDR2 SVGAGI (reference sequence). This CDR3 is CASSVFDTSGNEQFF. DNA of the CDR3: TGTGCCAGCAGTGTATTCGACACCTCCGGAAATGAGCAGTTCTTC.

The CDR3 region has the DNA TGTGCCATCAGCCGGGCACCGGGGGGATACTATGGCTACACCTTC. Its protein product is CAISRAPGGYYGYTF. V is TRBV6-5 and J is TRBJ1-2; possible D gene TRBD1, 5 bases. The V gene lost 10 bases and the J gene lost 3 bases, with 21 bases spanning the gap. Germline-derived CDR1 and CDR2 are MNHEY and SVGAGI. The length of the CDR3 is 15 residues.

V usage is TRBV6-5 and J usage is TRBJ2-1, with a weak D call TRBD2 (7 bases). Germline loops: CDR1 MNHEY, CDR2 SVGAGI. V lost 7 bases, J lost 2 bases, and 12 bases lay in between. The CDR3 covers 14 residues. In nucleotides, the CDR3 is TGTGCCAGCACCGCGGGGGCCCCCTACAATGAGCAGTTCTTC. Translated, it gives CASTAGAPYNEQFF.

The V call is TRBV27, the J call TRBJ2-1; 16 bases are shared with TRBD2. CDR1 is MNHEY and CDR2 is SMNVEV in the germline V gene (reference sequence). This CDR3 is built from 19 residues. With 5 bases clipped from V and 7 bases from J, the junction kept 14 bases outside the gene matches. CDR3 sequence reads: CASSGSGLAGGPLANEQFF. DNA for the CDR3: TGTGCCAGCAGTGGGTCGGGACTAGCGGGAGGGCCGTTAGCTAATGAGCAGTTCTTC.

There are many counts of this clone. Within the sample, other DNA sequences also encode this same CDR3. This sequence joins TRBV9 and TRBJ1-1; D gene ambiguous. The CDR3 contains 13 residues. Germline V gives CDR1 SGDLS, CDR2 YYNGEE. The V end was cut by 0 bases, the J end by 1 base, with 4 bases between. CDR3 region: CASSVAGNTEAFF. In nucleotides, the CDR3 is TGTGCCAGCAGCGTAGCCGGGAACACTGAAGCTTTCTTT.

The chain combines TRBV5-1 with TRBJ2-1; D is ambiguous. The germline CDR1 and CDR2 sequences are SGHRS and YFSETQ. V lost 0 bases and J 1 base, leaving 8 bases between the germline ends. The CDR3 sequence is 15 residues long. The CDR3 loop is CASSLASASYNEQFF. CDR3 coding DNA: TGCGCCAGCAGCTTGGCCTCGGCTTCCTACAATGAGCAGTTCTTC.

In its sample, this clone was seen once. This rearrangement joins TRBV30 to TRBJ2-5; D remains unclear. The assigned J gene may be wrong: the sequence end matches TRBJ2-7 better. This CDR3 has 13 residues. Looked up from germline, CDR1 is GTSNPN and CDR2 is SVGIG (reference sequence). The CDR3, as DNA: TGTGCCTGGAGCCAGATGGCGTCCTACGAGCAGTACTTC. This sequence encodes CAWSQMASYEQYF.

This clone turned up a few times. J is TRBJ1-1 and V is TRBV25-1, with 7 bases lining up with TRBD1. Trimming cost V 6 bases and J 11 bases; bases outside gene matches: 6. The V gene's germline CDR1 is MGHDK and CDR2 SYGVNS. This CDR3 is built from 11 residues. CDR3 residues: CASRETGLAFF. Written as DNA, the CDR3 is TGTGCCAGCAGGGAGACAGGGTTGGCTTTCTTT.